This entry lists 32 T cell receptor beta chains sequenced from one sample in a study of CD4 and CD8 cells across lung adenocarcinoma regions. TCRdb called the PCR reads again in MiXCR, with one record for every CDR3 protein. Of 15,000 to 20,000 distinct CDR3 sequences listed, about 50% were seen once; the top ten hold 34%. Sequencing was done on a sample of CD8+ T cells from the margin of a lung tumor. The receptors stem from a male donor with lung adenocarcinoma. The CD4 and CD8 labels of this study may be unreliable.

This clonotype was picked up one time. A junction boundary mismatches the germline segment, possibly from a read error. The chain recombines TRBV6-1 with TRBJ2-1; D is undetermined. The CDR3 contains 15 residues. CDR1 MNHNS and CDR2 SASEGT come from the germline V gene. Written as DNA, the CDR3 is TGTGCCAGGACCCTACACGCTGTGAACACAAATGAGCAGTACTTT. The encoded protein is CARTLHAVNTNEQYF.

This clonotype appeared once. The CDR3 here is CASSLEARGGSTYNEQFF. In nucleotides, the CDR3 is TGTGCCAGCAGCTTAGAGGCGAGGGGCGGGAGTACCTACAATGAGCAGTTCTTC. The rearrangement links TRBV7-8 to TRBJ2-1; 7 nucleotides match TRBD2. Trimming removed 1 base from V and 2 bases from J; junction bases left unmatched: 11. CDR1 is SGHVS and CDR2 is FQNEAQ in the germline V gene. CDR3 length equals 18 residues.

J is TRBJ2-1 and V is TRBV7-8; no clear D. The J call may be incorrect, as the DNA end agrees better with TRBJ2-7. This CDR3 is 14 amino acids long. Per germline, CDR1 SGHVS and CDR2 FQNEAQ. The CDR3: CASSGRSNSCEQYV. In DNA, the CDR3 is TGTGCCAGCAGCGGCCGCTCGAATAGCTGCGAGCAGTACGTC.

This clonotype was detected ten times or more. The rearrangement uses TRBV10-1 and TRBJ1-6; D call uncertain. The germline V gene has CDR1 WNHNN and CDR2 SYGVQD (reference sequence). V was cut by 2 bases and J by 3 bases, with 2 bases left in between. The CDR3 loop spans 13 amino acids. CDR3 region: CASSEDYNSPLHF. The CDR3 nucleotides are TGCGCCAGCAGTGAGGACTATAATTCACCCCTCCACTTT.

This chain connects TRBV6-5 to TRBJ2-1; 12 bases are a match to TRBD1. The CDR3 is 19 amino acids. V trimming: 2 bases; J trimming: 7 bases; junction bases outside the gene matches: 15. The germline V gene has CDR1 MNHEY and CDR2 SVGAGI. The DNA for the CDR3 is TGTGCCAGCAGTTACAAACCCATACCCCGGGACAGGGGGCCAAATGAGCAGTTCTTC. Its translation is CASSYKPIPRDRGPNEQFF.

V gene TRBV4-2 combines with J gene TRBJ2-1; 13 positions agree with TRBD2. The CDR3 contains 17 residues. Trimming cost V 5 bases and J 7 bases; bases outside gene matches: 11. In germline, CDR1 is LGHNA, CDR2 YNFKEQ. The CDR3 here is CASSAGLAGSGQNEQFF. The CDR3 nucleotides are TGTGCCAGCAGCGCGGGACTAGCGGGATCAGGGCAGAATGAGCAGTTCTTC.

This chain uses TRBV6-2 or TRBV6-3 with TRBJ2-5; D is unresolved. The tail of the sequence fits TRBJ2-7 better, so the J call may be wrong. CDR1 is MNHEY, CDR2 SVGEGT, per germline. The CDR3 covers 12 residues. The CDR3 nucleotides read TGTGCCAGCAGACACGACTCGTACGAGCAGTACTTC. This gives the protein CASRHDSYEQYF.

In its sample, this clonotype was seen a few times. The chain couples TRBV6-5 to TRBJ2-1, with D unclear. The end of the DNA fits TRBJ2-7 better, so the J call may be wrong. CDR3 size: 15 residues. Germline V gene lookup returns CDR1 MNHEY and CDR2 SVGAGI. The CDR3 coding sequence is TGTGCCAGCAGTTACACTGAGGACGGATCCTACGAGCAGTACTTC. Residues: CASSYTEDGSYEQYF.

A remark on this clonotype: The junction does not match germline at one end; this may be a read error. The chain joins TRBV6-1 to TRBJ2-3; perhaps TRBD2 as D (5 bases). The CDR3 has 14 residues. Per germline, CDR1 MNHNS and CDR2 SASEGT. CDR3 DNA: TGTGCGGGCAGAGTAGCGCGAGGGCCAGAGACGCAGTATTTC. This translates into CAGRVARGPETQYF.

As concerns this clonotype: At one boundary the junction diverges from the germline segment, which might be a read error. The chain joins TRBV6-1 to TRBJ2-5, with D perhaps being TRBD1 or TRBD2 (6 bases each). Germline V CDR1 and CDR2: MNHNS, SASEGT. This CDR3 spans 15 amino acids. The CDR3 DNA reads as TGTGCCAGCGCGAACGGGGGCCGAGCCCAAGAGACGCAGTATTTC. Its protein product is CASANGGRAQETQYF.

This clonotype was seen only a few times. CDR3 loop: CASSPLAGGNEQFF. The CDR3 DNA reads as TGTGCCAGCAGCCCACTAGCGGGAGGTAATGAGCAGTTCTTC. The V call is TRBV7-2, the J call TRBJ2-1; 12 nucleotides agree with TRBD2. The CDR3 contains 14 residues. CDR1 is SGHTA, CDR2 FQGNSA, per germline. The V gene end was trimmed by 5 bases and the J gene end by 7 bases; junction bases not matched to a gene: 3.

This clonotype has a single count. The chain combines TRBV6-1 with TRBJ1-5; D unclear. This CDR3 is 9 amino acids long. The V gene's germline CDR1 is MNHNS and CDR2 SASEGT. The V gene lost 11 bases and the J gene lost 5 bases, with 4 bases spanning the gap. The CDR3 DNA follows: TGTGCCGCCGATCAGCCCCAGCATTTT. Encoded protein: CAADQPQHF.

This clonotype was detected only a few times. The chain uses TRBV6-1 and TRBJ1-5, with D possibly TRBD1 on 6 matching bases. The CDR3 sequence is 15 residues long. Deletions cut 6 bases from V and 3 bases from J, with 15 bases between. Germline CDR1 and CDR2: MNHNS and SASEGT. The chain's CDR3 is CASSPRGRNNQPQHF. CDR3 in DNA: TGTGCCAGCAGCCCTAGGGGGAGAAACAATCAGCCCCAGCATTTT.

The chain joins TRBV3-1 to TRBJ2-5; 11 bases are a match to TRBD2. This CDR3 has 16 amino acids. Germline V gene data show CDR1 as LGHDT and CDR2 as YNNKEL (reference sequence). V trimming: 0 bases; J trimming: 4 bases; junction bases outside the gene matches: 4. The CDR3 spells CASSQDGTSGRETQYF. CDR3 sequence (DNA): TGTGCCAGCAGCCAAGATGGAACTAGCGGGAGAGAGACCCAGTACTTC.

Ten or more counts support this clonotype. V is TRBV6-1 and J is TRBJ2-3; TRBD1 matches at 10 bases. The V and J ends lost 6 bases and 3 bases, in that order; junction bases with no gene match: 9. From germline, CDR1 is MNHNS and CDR2 SASEGT. The CDR3 extends over 16 amino acids. This CDR3 is CASRPPTGGATDTQYF. The CDR3 region has the DNA TGTGCCAGCAGGCCCCCGACAGGGGGCGCAACAGATACGCAGTATTTT.

This clonotype was counted only a few times. The junction and the germline gene differ at one end; a read error may be behind it. The rearrangement uses TRBV6-1 and TRBJ2-3; 8 nucleotides agree with TRBD2. This CDR3 is built from 14 residues. The V gene's germline CDR1 is MNHNS and CDR2 SASEGT. CDR3 in DNA: TGTGCCGGGAGCGGGGGCCGTGGCAAAGATACGCAGTACTTT. The encoded protein is CAGSGGRGKDTQYF.

In the case of this clonotype: A read error may produce the germline difference seen at one junction end. The chain recombines TRBV27 with TRBJ2-1; TRBD2 might be the D (6 bases). The CDR3 consists of 13 residues. CDR1 is MNHEY, CDR2 SMNVEV, per germline (reference sequence). CDR3 residues: CASRGDLARRDIF. The CDR3 DNA reads as TGTGCCAGCAGAGGGGACTTGGCTAGGAGGGATATCTTC.

The chain carries TRBV6-1 and TRBJ2-4; D possibly uses TRBD1 or TRBD2 (5 bases each). CDR1 and CDR2 (germline): MNHNS, SASEGT. This CDR3 spans 13 amino acids. Trimming cost V 10 bases and J 0 bases, with 10 bases left between them. The chain's CDR3 is CATGLGAKNIQYF. The DNA for the CDR3 is TGTGCCACGGGGCTGGGAGCCAAAAACATTCAGTACTTC.

V gene TRBV6-5 combines with J gene TRBJ2-6; D is unclear. V lost 4 bases to trimming and J lost 4 bases, with 11 bases between them. From germline, CDR1 is MNHEY and CDR2 SVGAGI. This CDR3 contains 15 residues. The CDR3 sequence: CASSSPESGANVLTF. CDR3 DNA sequence: TGTGCCAGCAGTTCCCCCGAGTCGGGGGCCAACGTCCTGACTTTC.

This clonotype was seen repeatedly, ten times or more. The rearrangement links TRBV27 to TRBJ2-3, with TRBD2 identical over 8 bases. Trimming cost V 6 bases and J 4 bases; bases outside gene matches: 12. The CDR3 covers 16 residues. CDR1 MNHEY and CDR2 SMNVEV come from the germline V gene (reference sequence). The chain's CDR3 is CASRRNGLAHADTQYF. As DNA, the CDR3 is TGTGCCAGCAGGAGAAACGGACTAGCCCACGCAGATACGCAGTATTTT.

The chain carries TRBV12-3 or TRBV12-4 and TRBJ2-1, with no clear D. V gave up 3 bases and J gave up 9 bases, with 15 bases separating them. The CDR3 totals 14 residues. Here the CDR3 DNA reads TGTGCCAGCAGTTTCGGAACTTACATAATTGAGCAGTTCTTC. This codes for CASSFGTYIIEQFF.

The rearrangement uses TRBV6-1 and TRBJ1-2; D is undetermined. CDR1 is MNHNS and CDR2 is SASEGT in the germline V gene. The CDR3 has 14 residues. V was shortened by 0 bases and J by 4 bases, with 9 bases between the two germline ends. The CDR3 here is CASSEAPGFYGYTF. The CDR3 DNA sequence: TGTGCCAGCAGTGAAGCGCCCGGGTTCTATGGCTACACCTTC.

This chain joins TRBV6-1 and TRBJ2-5; no clear D. V was shortened by 5 bases and J by 13 bases, with 5 bases between the two germline ends. The CDR3 contains 8 residues. CDR1 is MNHNS and CDR2 is SASEGT in the germline V gene. CDR3 nucleotide sequence: TGTGCCAGCAGTCCCCCGTACTTC. Amino acids: CASSPPYF.

This clonotype is deemed medium-sized. This rearrangement joins TRBV6-5 to TRBJ2-1; 7 bases agree with TRBD1. CDR3 size: 14 residues. The ends lost 6 bases at V and 7 bases at J; junction bases unmatched: 9. The V gene's germline CDR1 is MNHEY and CDR2 SVGAGI. CDR3 DNA: TGTGCCAGCAGGTGGTCCCGGGACAGTAATGAGCAGTTCTTC. The encoded protein is CASRWSRDSNEQFF.

On this clonotype itself: The junction departs from germline at one end; a sequencing error may be responsible. The chain recombines TRBV6-1 with TRBJ2-3, with D possibly TRBD2 on 7 matching bases. The CDR3 contains 17 residues. Germline V gene sequence: CDR1 MNHNS, CDR2 SASEGT. As DNA, the CDR3 is TGTGCCAGCAGTGGGGGGACTACCGCGGGGGACACAGATACGCAGTACTTT. It specifies CASSGGTTAGDTDTQYF.

The table lists this clonotype with many counts. The chain is built from TRBV12-3 or TRBV12-4 and TRBJ2-1; no firm D call. This CDR3 has 12 residues. The V gene lost 4 bases and the J gene lost 13 bases, with 14 bases spanning the gap. CDR3 in amino acids: CASSYQGATQFF. CDR3 in DNA: TGTGCCAGCAGTTATCAAGGTGCTACCCAGTTCTTC.

Turning to this clonotype: The junction departs from the called germline gene at one end, perhaps through a read error. This chain connects TRBV7-2 to TRBJ2-5; D tentatively fits TRBD1 or TRBD2 (5 bases each). Germline V gene lookup returns CDR1 SGHTA and CDR2 FQGNSA. The CDR3 sequence is 15 residues long. DNA of the CDR3: TGTGCCAGCAGCTTTCCTCCCGGGACCCAAAACACCCAGTCCTTC. It is translated as CASSFPPGTQNTQSF.

The chain combines TRBV10-3 with TRBJ2-5; 7 nucleotides line up with TRBD1. Looked up from germline, CDR1 is ENHRY and CDR2 is SYGVKD. The CDR3 runs 14 residues. After removal of 6 bases from V and 3 bases from J, the junction contained 7 bases not matched to a gene. Here the CDR3 reads CAIRASGTEETQYF. The CDR3 nucleotides are TGTGCCATCAGAGCTTCCGGGACAGAAGAGACCCAGTACTTC.

This clonotype has only one observation. The chain recombines TRBV7-3 with TRBJ2-7, with 9 bases aligning to TRBD2. The J call may be incorrect, as the DNA end agrees better with TRBJ2-1. CDR3 size: 15 residues. Germline loops: CDR1 SGHTA, CDR2 FQGTGA. The CDR3 spells CASSDLAGLGNEQFF. CDR3 nucleotides: TGTGCCAGCAGCGATCTAGCGGGACTCGGTAATGAGCAGTTCTTC.

The chain couples TRBV7-2 to TRBJ2-5; 11 bases line up with TRBD1. The J call is uncertain, as TRBJ2-7 better fits the DNA end. Germline lookup yields CDR1 SGHTA and CDR2 FQGNSA. This CDR3 comprises 15 residues. CDR3 in DNA: TGTGCCAGCAGCCTCGGGGGGACAGGGGGGTACGAGCAGTACTTC. As protein: CASSLGGTGGYEQYF.

Concerning this clonotype: The conserved phenylalanine or tryptophan normally closing the CDR3 is absent here, so this likely arose from a read error. The limits of the CDR3 on the DNA are not certain, so only TCRdb's listed CDR3 is given. The chain is built from TRBV6-7 and TRBJ2-6; no check of the table's D call, TRBD1, against the DNA was made. TRBV6-7 is flagged as an ORF with uncertain function. The CDR3 is 11 amino acids in total, end residues counted. This CDR3 is CCPQHFKQPGS.

The chain joins TRBV7-6 to TRBJ2-5; D may be TRBD1 or TRBD2 (5 bases each). The J call is doubtful: the DNA matches TRBJ2-7 better. Germline V gene data show CDR1 as SGHVS and CDR2 as FNYEAQ. This CDR3 is 14 amino acids long. The CDR3 DNA reads TGTGCCAGCAGCTCCCGGGCCCGGGGCGGCGAGCAGTACTTC. It encodes CASSSRARGGEQYF.